Shown below are 18 T cell receptor beta chains from a single sample sequenced in a study of regulatory T cells in long-lasting Graves disease. Described time point: newly diagnosed GD, antithyroid drugs for less than 3 months. From PBMCs, RNA was extracted and then used to make the TCR library. With iRepertoire HTBI primers and Arm-PCR of CDR3 regions, TCR beta libraries were built. TCRdb re-called the multiplex PCR reads through MiXCR, storing one row per CDR3 protein. The sample has under 400,000 distinct CDR3 sequences, 15% to 20% seen once. These data also formed part of another study, on T cells in Graves' hyperthyroidism and ophthalmopathy.

The specimen comprised peripheral blood mononuclear cells (PBMCs), sampled at new diagnosis, from a patient treated with antithyroid drugs. The receptors stem from a man aged 40-50 years with Graves disease.

This clonotype was observed a few times. The rearrangement joins TRBV7-2 to TRBJ2-1; TRBD1 is a possible D gene (6 bases). The germline V gene encodes CDR1 SGHTA and CDR2 FQGNSA. V was cut by 5 bases and J by 10 bases, with 15 bases left in between. The CDR3 is 13 residues long. The CDR3 is CASSPGTGLEQFF. The CDR3 DNA follows: TGTGCCAGCAGCCCGGGCACAGGGCTCGAGCAGTTCTTC.

This clonotype has a count of ten or more. The chain carries TRBV12-3 or TRBV12-4 and TRBJ2-6; no firm D call. V shed 3 bases and J shed 0 bases, with 6 bases lying between them. The CDR3 contains 15 residues. The CDR3 here is CASSFSGSGANVLTF. The CDR3 bases are TGTGCCAGCAGTTTTTCGGGCTCTGGGGCCAACGTCCTGACTTTC.

The chain is built from TRBV7-9 and TRBJ2-7, with D unresolved. V dropped 2 bases and J dropped 10 bases, with 12 bases sitting between them. Germline V lookup: CDR1 SEHNR, CDR2 FQNEAQ (reference sequence). The CDR3 covers 12 residues. CDR3 nucleotide sequence: TGTGCCAGCAGCTTAAATAGTGGCGCCCAGTACTTC. This encodes CASSLNSGAQYF.

This clonotype has a single count. This CDR3 fails to terminate in the conserved phenylalanine or tryptophan, so it likely reflects a read error. This chain joins TRBV10-3 and TRBJ2-3; D unclear. This CDR3 contains 12 residues. Per the germline V gene, CDR1 is ENHRY and CDR2 is SYGVKD. V lost 4 bases, J lost 4 bases, and 6 bases lay in between. CDR3 bases: TGTGCCATCAGTGCCGGTCCAGATACGCAGTATTCT. Its protein is CAISAGPDTQYS.

There are many counts of this clonotype. The rearrangement links TRBV28 to TRBJ1-5; 9 bases line up with TRBD1. Germline CDR1 and CDR2: MDHEN and SYDVKM. The CDR3 spans 18 residues. J gave up 1 base and V 4 bases, and 11 bases lay outside the gene matches. The DNA for the CDR3 is TGTGCCAGCAGTTCATTTAGGACAGGGGAGCGGAGCAATCAGCCCCAGCATTTT. Its translation: CASSSFRTGERSNQPQHF.

This clonotype was picked up many times. The DNA of the CDR3 is TGCGCCAGCAGCCACCTCGGACAGGACCGCACAGATACGCAGTATTTT. It specifies CASSHLGQDRTDTQYF. The J gene is TRBJ2-3, the V gene TRBV4-1, with 7 positions matching TRBD1. V lost 3 bases and J lost 1; bases outside the gene matches: 7. Germline V gene sequence: CDR1 MGHRA, CDR2 YSYEKL. CDR3 length: 16 amino acids.

The sample holds many counts of this clonotype. The rearrangement uses TRBV12-3 or TRBV12-4 and TRBJ1-5; 9 bases are shared with TRBD1. This CDR3 contains 15 residues. V was pared by 6 bases and J by 7 bases, with 10 bases of the junction left unmatched. This chain's CDR3 is CASSAGTGKRQPQHF. The CDR3 region has the DNA TGTGCCAGCAGCGCCGGGACAGGGAAACGCCAGCCCCAGCATTTT.

In its sample, this clonotype was seen many times. This chain connects TRBV11-2 to TRBJ1-1; D gene unclear. Trimming cost V 5 bases and J 2 bases, with 12 bases left between them. Germline-derived CDR1 and CDR2 are SGHAT and FQNNGV. The CDR3 loop spans 14 amino acids. The CDR3 spells CASSEPLGNTEAFF. In DNA form, the CDR3 reads TGTGCCAGCAGCGAACCGCTCGGTAACACTGAAGCTTTCTTT. Combining the CDR3 with reference TRBV11-2 and TRBJ1-1 gives the whole variable domain EAGVAQSPRYKIIEKRQSVAFWCNPISGHATLYWYQQILGQGPKLLIQFQNNGVVDDSQLPKDRFSAERLKGVDSTLKIQPAKLEDSAVYLCASSEPLGNTEAFFGQGTRLTVV.

V is TRBV3-1 and J is TRBJ2-2; D remains ambiguous. Germline CDR1 reads LGHDT; CDR2 reads YNNKEL (reference sequence). The CDR3 length is 14 residues. Trimming took off 4 bases at V and 11 bases at J, with 17 bases between the two ends. The CDR3 here is CASSPNIQPGELFF. The CDR3 DNA reads TGTGCCAGCAGCCCGAACATACAACCGGGCGAGCTGTTTTTT.

This clonotype came up many times. The chain employs TRBV5-1 and TRBJ1-4; D may be TRBD1 (6 bases). V was clipped by 1 base and J by 5 bases, with 15 bases between them. CDR1 and CDR2 from the germline V gene are SGHRS and YFSETQ. CDR3 length equals 16 residues. This CDR3 is CASSLLPRGENEKLFF. The DNA for the CDR3 is TGCGCCAGCAGCTTGCTCCCCAGGGGAGAAAATGAAAAACTGTTTTTT.

J is TRBJ1-2 and V is TRBV7-9; D not resolved. V gave up 4 bases and J gave up 6 bases, with 15 bases separating them. The CDR3 runs 14 residues. Germline lookup yields CDR1 SEHNR and CDR2 FQNEAQ (reference sequence). CDR3 sequence (DNA): TGTGCCAGCAGCTCCACAAGGGCGGTGCATGGCTACACCTTC. This codes for CASSSTRAVHGYTF.

This chain links TRBV6-1 with TRBJ2-1; tentative D call: TRBD2 (6 bases). CDR3 length equals 14 residues. Per the germline V gene, CDR1 is MNHNS and CDR2 is SASEGT. The CDR3 sequence: CAGGVLGAPNEQFF. For the CDR3, the DNA is TGTGCAGGCGGGGTGTTAGGAGCGCCCAATGAGCAGTTCTTC.

This clonotype has at least ten counts. V gene TRBV6-5 combines with J gene TRBJ1-2; D not certain. CDR1 MNHEY and CDR2 SVGAGI come from the germline V gene. This CDR3 spans 15 amino acids. V lost 0 bases and J lost 0, with 8 bases in between. The CDR3 DNA is TGTGCCAGCAGTTACTCCTTTCAGGCTAACTATGGCTACACCTTC. Translation gives CASSYSFQANYGYTF.

This clonotype occurred a few times. This chain joins TRBV7-9 and TRBJ1-1; TRBD1 aligns across 9 bases. The CDR3 extends over 15 amino acids. CDR1 SEHNR and CDR2 FQNEAQ come from the germline V gene (reference sequence). J was trimmed by 6 bases and V by 5 bases; bases with no gene match: 10. As DNA, the CDR3 is TGTGCCAGCAGCCCAGTAGGACAGGGGAGGCCTGAAGCTTTCTTT. It yields the protein CASSPVGQGRPEAFF.

The V and J genes are TRBV29-1 and TRBJ2-1; D is perhaps TRBD1 (8 bases). The V end was cut by 4 bases, the J end by 6 bases, with 19 bases between. The germline gives CDR1 SQVTM, CDR2 ANQGSEA. The length of the CDR3 is 15 residues. CDR3 in DNA: TGCAGCGTTGGGGGGGGACAGGAAAACCGCAATGAGCAGTTCTTC. It specifies CSVGGGQENRNEQFF.

This clonotype was seen a handful of times. The CDR3 region is CASSQLGPGDTQYF. The CDR3 DNA is TGTGCCAGCAGCCAACTGGGTCCCGGGGATACGCAGTATTTT. This chain uses TRBV14 with TRBJ2-3; no clear D gene. Germline V gene data show CDR1 as SGHDN and CDR2 as FVKESK. V gave up 2 bases and J gave up 6 bases, with 12 bases separating them. The CDR3 consists of 14 residues.

Concerning this clonotype: A far larger clone is only one base removed, so a read error is likely. The V gene is TRBV28, the J gene TRBJ2-5, with D uncertain. The CDR3 runs 11 residues. Germline V CDR1 and CDR2: MDHEN, SYDVKM. The CDR3 loop reads CTSSLQETQYF. The CDR3 nucleotides read TGTACCAGCAGCCTACAAGAGACCCAGTACTTC.

This sequence joins TRBV14 and TRBJ2-2; 8 bases fit TRBD1. With 3 bases clipped from V and 4 bases from J, the junction kept 7 bases outside the gene matches. The V gene's germline CDR1 is SGHDN and CDR2 FVKESK. The CDR3 runs 16 residues. In nucleotides, the CDR3 is TGTGCCAGCAGCCAGCTGACTGGGACAGGCACCGGGGAGCTGTTTTTT. This sequence encodes CASSQLTGTGTGELFF. Drawing the rest from reference TRBV14 and TRBJ2-2, the complete variable domain is EAGVTQFPSHSVIEKGQTVTLRCDPISGHDNLYWYRRVMGKEIKFLLHFVKESKQDESGMPNNRFLAERTGGTYSTLKVQPAELEDSGVYFCASSQLTGTGTGELFFGEGSRLTVL.